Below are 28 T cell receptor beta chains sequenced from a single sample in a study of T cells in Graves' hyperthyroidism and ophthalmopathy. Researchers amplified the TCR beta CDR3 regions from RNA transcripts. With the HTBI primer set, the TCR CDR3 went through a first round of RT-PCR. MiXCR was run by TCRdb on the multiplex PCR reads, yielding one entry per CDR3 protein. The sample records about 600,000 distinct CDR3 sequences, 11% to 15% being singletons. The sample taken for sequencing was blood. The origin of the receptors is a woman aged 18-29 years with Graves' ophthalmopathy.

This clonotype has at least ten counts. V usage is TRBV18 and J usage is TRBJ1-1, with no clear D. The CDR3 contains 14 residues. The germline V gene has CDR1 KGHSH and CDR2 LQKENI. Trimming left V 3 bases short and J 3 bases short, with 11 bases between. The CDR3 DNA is TGTGCCAGCTCACCTGGGGATTCTGACACTGAAGCTTTCTTT. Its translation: CASSPGDSDTEAFF.

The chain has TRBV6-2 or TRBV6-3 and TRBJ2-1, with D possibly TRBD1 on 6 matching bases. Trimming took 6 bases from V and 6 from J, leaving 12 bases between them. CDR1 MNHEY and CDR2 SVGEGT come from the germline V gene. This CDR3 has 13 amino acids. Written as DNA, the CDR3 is TGTGCCAGCAGCCCCACAGGGCCCAATGAGCAGTTCTTC. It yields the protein CASSPTGPNEQFF.

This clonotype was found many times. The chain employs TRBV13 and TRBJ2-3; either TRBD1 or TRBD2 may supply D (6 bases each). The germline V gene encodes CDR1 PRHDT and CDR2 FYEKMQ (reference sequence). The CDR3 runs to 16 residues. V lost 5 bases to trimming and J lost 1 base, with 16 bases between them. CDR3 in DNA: TGTGCCAGCAGCCCAAGGGGGGTCCGGGGCACAGATACGCAGTATTTT. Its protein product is CASSPRGVRGTDTQYF. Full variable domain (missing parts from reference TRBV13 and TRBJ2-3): AAGVIQSPRHLIKEKRETATLKCYPIPRHDTVYWYQQGPGQDPQFLISFYEKMQSDKGSIPDRFSAQQFSDYHSELNMSSLELGDSALYFCASSPRGVRGTDTQYFGPGTRLTVL.

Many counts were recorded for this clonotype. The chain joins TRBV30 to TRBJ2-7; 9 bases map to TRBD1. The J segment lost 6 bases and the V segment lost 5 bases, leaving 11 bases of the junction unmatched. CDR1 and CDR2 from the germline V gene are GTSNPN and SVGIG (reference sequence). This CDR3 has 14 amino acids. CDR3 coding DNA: TGTGCCTGGGAACCCGGGACAGGGACCAGCGAGCAGTACTTC. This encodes CAWEPGTGTSEQYF.

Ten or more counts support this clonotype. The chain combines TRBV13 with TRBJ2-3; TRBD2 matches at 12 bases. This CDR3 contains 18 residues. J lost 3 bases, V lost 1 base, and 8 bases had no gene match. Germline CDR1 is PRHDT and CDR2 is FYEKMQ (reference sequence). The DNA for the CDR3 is TGTGCCAGCAGCTTAGCGGGGAGACTAGCGGGAGTTACAGATACGCAGTATTTT. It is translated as CASSLAGRLAGVTDTQYF.

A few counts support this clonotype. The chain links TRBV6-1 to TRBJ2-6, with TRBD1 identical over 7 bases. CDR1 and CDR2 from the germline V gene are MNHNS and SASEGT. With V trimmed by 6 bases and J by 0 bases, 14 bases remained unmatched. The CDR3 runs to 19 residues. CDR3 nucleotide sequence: TGTGCCAGCAGCCATACCAGGGGGTTCCCAACCTCTGGGGCCAACGTCCTGACTTTC. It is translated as CASSHTRGFPTSGANVLTF.

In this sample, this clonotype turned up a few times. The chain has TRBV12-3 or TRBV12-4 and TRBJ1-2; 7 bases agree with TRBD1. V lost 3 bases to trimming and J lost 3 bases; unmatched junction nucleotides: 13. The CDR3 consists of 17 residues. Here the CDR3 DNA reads TGTGCCAGCAGTTTGGTCCTACTCACAGGGGTTCACTATGGCTACACCTTC. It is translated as CASSLVLLTGVHYGYTF.

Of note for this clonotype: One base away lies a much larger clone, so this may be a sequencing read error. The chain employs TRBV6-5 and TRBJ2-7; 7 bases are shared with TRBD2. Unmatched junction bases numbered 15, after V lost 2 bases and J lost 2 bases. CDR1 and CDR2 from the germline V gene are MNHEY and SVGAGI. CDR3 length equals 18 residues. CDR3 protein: CASSYDRSGPAGPYEQYF. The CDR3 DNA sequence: TGTGCCAGCAGTTACGATCGTTCGGGACCAGCGGGGCCCTACGAGCAGTACTTC.

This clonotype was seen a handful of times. CDR3 sequence reads: CASSLFAYLYGYTF. CDR3 in DNA: TGTGCCAGCAGCTTATTCGCCTACCTCTATGGCTACACCTTC. The chain has TRBV7-2 and TRBJ1-2; no clear D. From germline, CDR1 is SGHTA and CDR2 FQGNSA. Trimming removed 2 bases from V and 4 bases from J, with 11 bases in between. This CDR3 is 14 amino acids long. The whole variable domain, filled in from reference TRBV7-2 and TRBJ1-2, reads GAGVSQSPSNKVTEKGKDVELRCDPISGHTALYWYRQSLGQGLEFLIYFQGNSAPDKSGLPSDRFSAERTGGSVSTLTIQRTQQEDSAVYLCASSLFAYLYGYTFGSGTRLTVV.

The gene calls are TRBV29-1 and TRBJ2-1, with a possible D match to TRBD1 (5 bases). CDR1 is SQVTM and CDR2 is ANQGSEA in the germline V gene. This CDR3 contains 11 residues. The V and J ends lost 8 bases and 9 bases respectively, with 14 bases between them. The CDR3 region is CSMRPDSEQFF. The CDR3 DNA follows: TGCAGCATGAGACCTGACAGTGAGCAGTTCTTC.

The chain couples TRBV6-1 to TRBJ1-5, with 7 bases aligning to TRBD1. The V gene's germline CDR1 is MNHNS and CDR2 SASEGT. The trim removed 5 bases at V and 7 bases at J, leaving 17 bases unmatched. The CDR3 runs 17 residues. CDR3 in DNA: TGTGCCAGCAGTCCCACCGGGAGAACAGGGGCAAGGCAGCCCCAGCATTTT. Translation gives CASSPTGRTGARQPQHF.

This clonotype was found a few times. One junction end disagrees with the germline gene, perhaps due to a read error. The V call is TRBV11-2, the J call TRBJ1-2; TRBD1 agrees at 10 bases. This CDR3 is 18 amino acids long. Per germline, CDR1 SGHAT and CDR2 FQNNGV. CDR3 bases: TGTGCCAGCAGCTGGGAAAGGGGACAGGGGTTCACTAACTATGGCAACACCTTC. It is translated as CASSWERGQGFTNYGNTF.

The CDR3 reads CASSITGGGTYGYTF. The CDR3 DNA reads TGTGCCAGTAGTATCACCGGCGGGGGAACCTATGGCTACACCTTC. The V gene is TRBV19, the J gene TRBJ1-2, with a possible D match to TRBD1 (5 bases). V was cut by 3 bases and J by 4 bases, with 15 bases left in between. Germline V gene sequence: CDR1 LNHDA, CDR2 SQIVND (reference sequence). CDR3 size: 15 residues.

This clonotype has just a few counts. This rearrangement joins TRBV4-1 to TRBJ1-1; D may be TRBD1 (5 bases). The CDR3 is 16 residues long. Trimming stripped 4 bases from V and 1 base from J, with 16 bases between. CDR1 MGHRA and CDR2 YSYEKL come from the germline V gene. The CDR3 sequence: CASSLKRGPKNTEAFF. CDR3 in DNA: TGCGCCAGCAGCCTAAAGAGGGGACCCAAGAACACTGAAGCTTTCTTT.

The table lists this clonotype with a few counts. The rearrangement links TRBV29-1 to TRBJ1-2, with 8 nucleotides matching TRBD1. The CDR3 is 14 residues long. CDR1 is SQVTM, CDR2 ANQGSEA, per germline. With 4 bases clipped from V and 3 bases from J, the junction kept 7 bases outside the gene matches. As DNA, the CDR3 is TGCAGCGTTGGGACAGGGTTTCCCTACTATGGCTACACCTTC. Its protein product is CSVGTGFPYYGYTF.

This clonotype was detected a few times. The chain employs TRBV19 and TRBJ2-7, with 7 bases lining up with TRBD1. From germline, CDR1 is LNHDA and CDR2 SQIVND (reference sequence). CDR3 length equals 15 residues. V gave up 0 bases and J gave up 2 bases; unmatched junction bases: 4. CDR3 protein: CASSIDRQGPYEQYF. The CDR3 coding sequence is TGTGCCAGTAGTATAGATAGACAGGGACCCTACGAGCAGTACTTC.

The CDR3 is CASSYPLGQGASYEQYF. The CDR3, as DNA: TGTGCCAGCAGTTACCCTCTCGGACAGGGGGCGTCCTACGAGCAGTACTTC. This rearrangement joins TRBV6-2 or TRBV6-3 to TRBJ2-7; 11 nucleotides align to TRBD1. Germline CDR1 MNHEY, CDR2 SVGEGT. With 2 bases clipped from V and 1 base from J, the junction kept 7 bases outside the gene matches. CDR3 length: 17 residues.

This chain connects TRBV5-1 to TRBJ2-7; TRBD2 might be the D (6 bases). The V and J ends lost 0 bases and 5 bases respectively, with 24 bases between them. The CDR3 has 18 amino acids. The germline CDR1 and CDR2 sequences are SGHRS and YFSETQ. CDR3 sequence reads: CASSLVATGLTFGHEQYF. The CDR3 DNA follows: TGCGCCAGCAGCTTGGTGGCTACGGGACTTACCTTCGGCCACGAGCAGTACTTC.

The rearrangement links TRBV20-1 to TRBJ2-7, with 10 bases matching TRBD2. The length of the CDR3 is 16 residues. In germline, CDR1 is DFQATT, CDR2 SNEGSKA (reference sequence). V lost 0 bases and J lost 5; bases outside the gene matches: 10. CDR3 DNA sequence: TGCAGTGCTAGAGACCCTAGCGGGAGTATCGGGGACGAGCAGTACTTC. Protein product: CSARDPSGSIGDEQYF.

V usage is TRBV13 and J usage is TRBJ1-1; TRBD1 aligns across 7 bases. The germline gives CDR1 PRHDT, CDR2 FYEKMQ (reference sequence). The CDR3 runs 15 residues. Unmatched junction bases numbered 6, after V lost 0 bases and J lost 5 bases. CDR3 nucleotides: TGTGCCAGCAGCTTAGGACGGCAGGGGGGGACTGAAGCTTTCTTT. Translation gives CASSLGRQGGTEAFF.

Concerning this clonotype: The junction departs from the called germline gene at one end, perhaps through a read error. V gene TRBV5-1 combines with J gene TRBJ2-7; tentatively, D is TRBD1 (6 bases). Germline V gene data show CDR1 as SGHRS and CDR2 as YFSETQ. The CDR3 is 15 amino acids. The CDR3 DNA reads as TGTGCCAGCAGCCCGGGGACATTGGACTCCTACGAGCAGTACTTC. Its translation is CASSPGTLDSYEQYF. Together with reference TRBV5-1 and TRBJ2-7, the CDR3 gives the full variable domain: KAGVTQTPRYLIKTRGQQVTLSCSPISGHRSVSWYQQTPGQGLQFLFEYFSETQRNKGNFPGRFSGRQFSNSRSEMNVSTLELGDSALYLCASSPGTLDSYEQYFGPGTRLTVT.

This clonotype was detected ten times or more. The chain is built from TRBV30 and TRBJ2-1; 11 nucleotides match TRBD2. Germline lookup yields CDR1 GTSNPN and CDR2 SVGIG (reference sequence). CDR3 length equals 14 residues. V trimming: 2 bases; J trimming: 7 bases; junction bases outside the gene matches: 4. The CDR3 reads CAWSLSSGRNEQFF. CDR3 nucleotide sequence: TGTGCCTGGAGTTTGTCTAGCGGGAGGAATGAGCAGTTCTTC.

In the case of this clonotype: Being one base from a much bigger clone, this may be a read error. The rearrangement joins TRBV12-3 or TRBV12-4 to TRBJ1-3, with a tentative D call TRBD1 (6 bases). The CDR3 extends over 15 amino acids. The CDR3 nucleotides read TGTGCCAGCAGTCTTACAGGGAGCTCTGGAAACGCCATATATTTT. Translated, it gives CASSLTGSSGNAIYF.

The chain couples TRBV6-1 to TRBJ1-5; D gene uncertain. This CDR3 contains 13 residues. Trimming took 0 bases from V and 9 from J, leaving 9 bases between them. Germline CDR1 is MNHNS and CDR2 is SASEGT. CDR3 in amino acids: CASSEALRGPQHF. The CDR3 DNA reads TGTGCCAGCAGTGAAGCGCTTCGAGGGCCCCAGCATTTT.

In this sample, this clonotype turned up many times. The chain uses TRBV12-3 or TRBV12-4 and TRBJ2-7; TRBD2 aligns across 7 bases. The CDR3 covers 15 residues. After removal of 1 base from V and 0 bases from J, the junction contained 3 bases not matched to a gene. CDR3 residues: CASSLERGSSYEQYF. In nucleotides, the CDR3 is TGTGCCAGCAGTTTAGAGCGGGGCAGCTCCTACGAGCAGTACTTC.

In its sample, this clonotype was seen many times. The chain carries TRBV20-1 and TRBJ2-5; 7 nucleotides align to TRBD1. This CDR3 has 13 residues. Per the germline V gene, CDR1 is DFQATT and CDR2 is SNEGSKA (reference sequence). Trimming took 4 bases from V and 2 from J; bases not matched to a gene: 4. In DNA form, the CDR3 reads TGCAGTGCTACAGACAGGGTTCAAGAGACCCAGTACTTC. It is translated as CSATDRVQETQYF.

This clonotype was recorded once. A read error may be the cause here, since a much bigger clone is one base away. The CDR3 region is CASSSGTRTHYEQYF. CDR3 in DNA: TGTGCCAGCAGCTCTGGAACCAGGACACACTACGAGCAGTACTTC. V usage is TRBV28 and J usage is TRBJ2-7; the D gene is possibly TRBD1 (5 bases). Germline-derived CDR1 and CDR2 are MDHEN and SYDVKM. The V gene lost 6 bases and the J gene lost 3 bases, with 18 bases spanning the gap. The length of the CDR3 is 15 residues.

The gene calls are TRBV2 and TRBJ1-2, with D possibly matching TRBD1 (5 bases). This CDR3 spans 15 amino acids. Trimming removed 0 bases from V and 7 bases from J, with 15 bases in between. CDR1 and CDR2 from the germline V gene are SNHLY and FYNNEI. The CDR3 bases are TGTGCCAGCAGTGAAGCGCAGGGAGGACCTGGTGGCTACACCTTC. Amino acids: CASSEAQGGPGGYTF.